The 8 T cell receptor beta chains below all came from one sample that was sequenced in a study of T cell repertoires in cytomegalovirus infection (dated by TCRdb to 2018 to 2020). Their antigen targets remain unknown. The sequencer listed for this sample is Illumina HiSeq 1500. TCRdb passed the public sequencing reads through fastp at Q25 and MiXCR, retaining productive beta sequences. Each entry is one CDR3 protein sequence, shown with its most common DNA and genes. This sample is represented by around 570,000 distinct CDR3 sequences; about 40% of them were singletons. The ten largest clones represent around 48% of the sample. The treatment or condition label of this sample denotes: in vitro stimulation with specific CMV peptide epitopes to enrich CMV-specific T cells. The material sequenced was cultured PBMCs, taken from culture after CMV antigen stimulation. All receptors come from a human donor in good health (CMV status not recorded). Some clones in this sample may be carry-over from other donors' samples.

The chain recombines TRBV18 with TRBJ1-5; D is unresolved. Germline CDR1 and CDR2: KGHSH and LQKENI. The ends were cut back, 4 bases at V and 7 bases at J, with 17 bases in the middle. This CDR3 comprises 15 residues. The DNA for the CDR3 is TGTGCCAGCTCACTTATAGGCTTCGGCAGCCAGCCCCAGCATTTT. Encoded protein: CASSLIGFGSQPQHF.

The chain joins TRBV5-1 to TRBJ2-7, with 9 positions matching TRBD2. V lost 4 bases, J lost 3 bases, and 8 bases stayed unmatched. The CDR3 covers 15 residues. Looked up from germline, CDR1 is SGHRS and CDR2 is YFSETQ. The CDR3 loop is CASSRLAGSNYEQYF. The CDR3 DNA reads as TGCGCCAGCAGCCGCCTAGCGGGATCGAACTACGAGCAGTACTTC. Together with reference TRBV5-1 and TRBJ2-7, the CDR3 gives the full variable domain: KAGVTQTPRYLIKTRGQQVTLSCSPISGHRSVSWYQQTPGQGLQFLFEYFSETQRNKGNFPGRFSGRQFSNSRSEMNVSTLELGDSALYLCASSRLAGSNYEQYFGPGTRLTVT.

This clonotype was found a few times. This rearrangement joins TRBV25-1 to TRBJ2-1; 11 bases are a match to TRBD2. CDR3 length: 17 amino acids. Germline V CDR1 and CDR2: MGHDK, SYGVNS. The V segment lost 7 bases and the J segment 7 bases; nucleotides outside the gene matches: 15. This chain's CDR3 is CASTLTSGRPGGNEQFF. As DNA, the CDR3 is TGTGCCAGCACTTTAACTAGCGGGAGACCGGGGGGAAATGAGCAGTTCTTC. The whole variable domain, filled in from reference TRBV25-1 and TRBJ2-1, reads EADIYQTPRYLVIGTGKKITLECSQTMGHDKMYWYQQDPGMELHLIHYSYGVNSTEKGDLSSESTVSRIRTEHFPLTLESARPSHTSQYLCASTLTSGRPGGNEQFFGPGTRLTVL.

J is TRBJ2-1 and V is TRBV6-2 or TRBV6-3, with TRBD2 matching 7 bases. Trimming took 4 bases from V and 11 from J; bases not matched to a gene: 17. This CDR3 spans 16 amino acids. Per germline, CDR1 MNHEY and CDR2 SVGEGT. The CDR3 coding sequence is TGTGCCAGCAGTTCCCCGCAGAGGGCGGGAGTGGAAAAGCAGTTCTTC. Its protein is CASSSPQRAGVEKQFF.

In this sample, this clonotype turned up once. The chain employs TRBV5-6 and TRBJ2-1; tentatively, D is TRBD1 or TRBD2 (5 bases each). The V end was cut by 3 bases, the J end by 9 bases, with 19 bases between. Per germline, CDR1 SGHDT and CDR2 YYEEEE. The CDR3 is 15 amino acids. DNA for the CDR3: TGTGCCAGCAGCTCCGGGCCCGGAGCAGGGAGTGAGCAGTTCTTC. This gives the protein CASSSGPGAGSEQFF.

Of note for this clonotype: The junction departs from germline at one end; a sequencing error may be responsible. The V call is TRBV20-1, the J call TRBJ1-2, with 8 nucleotides matching TRBD1. The CDR3 has 12 residues. Germline loops: CDR1 DFQATT, CDR2 SNEGSKA (reference sequence). The CDR3 DNA sequence: TGCAGTGCTGGAGAATGGCAGGGGGCCTACACCTTC. This encodes CSAGEWQGAYTF.

The rearrangement links TRBV14 to TRBJ1-2; TRBD1 agrees at 8 bases. The CDR3 covers 17 residues. Germline values: CDR1 SGHDN, CDR2 FVKESK. Trimming cost V 2 bases and J 3 bases; bases outside gene matches: 11. The DNA for the CDR3 is TGTGCCAGCAGCCAATTCTCCCCGGGACAGGCCTACTATGGCTACACCTTC. As protein: CASSQFSPGQAYYGYTF.

This clonotype appeared once. The chain couples TRBV7-4 to TRBJ2-3; tentative D call: TRBD2 (6 bases). The CDR3 is made up of 17 amino acids. Trimming stripped 9 bases from V and 2 bases from J, with 24 bases between. Germline-derived CDR1 and CDR2 are SGHVT and SQSDAQ. DNA for the CDR3: TGTGCCAGTAGTGGCCCGACTGGGAGGCTACCCACAGATACGCAGTATTTT. Its translation: CASSGPTGRLPTDTQYF.